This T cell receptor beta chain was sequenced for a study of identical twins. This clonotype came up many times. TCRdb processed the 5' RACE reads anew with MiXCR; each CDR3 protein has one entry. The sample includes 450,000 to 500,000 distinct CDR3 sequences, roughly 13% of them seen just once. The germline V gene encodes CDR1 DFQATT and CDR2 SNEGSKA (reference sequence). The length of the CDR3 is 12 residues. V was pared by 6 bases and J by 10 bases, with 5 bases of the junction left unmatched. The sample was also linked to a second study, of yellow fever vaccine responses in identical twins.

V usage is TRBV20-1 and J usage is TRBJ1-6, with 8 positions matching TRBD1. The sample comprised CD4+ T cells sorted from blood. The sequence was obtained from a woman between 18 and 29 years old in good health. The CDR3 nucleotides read TGCAGTGCAGGACAGGGTCAGTCACCCCTCCACTTT. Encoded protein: CSAGQGQSPLHF.